This passage covers 28 T cell receptor beta chains from one sample sequenced in a study of CD8+CD57+ T cells in acquired aplastic anemia (dated by TCRdb to between 2018 and 2020). The instrument was an Illumina HiSeq 2000. Profiling of TCR beta VDJ combinations and CDR3 sequences used genomic DNA as the template. TCRdb reworked the public reads: Q25 trimming with fastp, MiXCR clone assembly, productive beta chains retained. Rows with a matching CDR3 protein are joined into one entry that keeps the most common DNA and genes. The sample contains 200,000 or so distinct CDR3 sequences, roughly 64% of them found a single time. The ten largest clones add up to 35% to 55% of the sample. Material for sequencing was sorted CD4+, CD8+, or CD8+CD57+ T cells (not recorded which) from PBMCs. The receptors originated from a human donor with severe aplastic anemia or a healthy control (not recorded which).

CDR3 nucleotide sequence: TGTGCCAGCAGTGAGGGACAGGGGCGGGCAGATACGCAGTATTTT. It encodes CASSEGQGRADTQYF. V and J are TRBV25-1 and TRBJ2-3; 10 bases fit TRBD1. The CDR3 is 15 residues long. CDR1 and CDR2 (germline): MGHDK, SYGVNS. With 3 bases clipped from V and 4 bases from J, the junction kept 4 bases outside the gene matches.

The genes are TRBV20-1 and TRBJ2-7; D perhaps matches TRBD1 (6 bases). This CDR3 is built from 14 residues. Germline-derived CDR1 and CDR2 are DFQATT and SNEGSKA (reference sequence). The V end was cut by 5 bases, the J end by 2 bases, with 16 bases between. The CDR3 bases are TGCAGTGCTGAGGCTGAGGGGGTGGCCTACGAGCAGTACTTC. Its protein product is CSAEAEGVAYEQYF.

The chain recombines TRBV7-2 with TRBJ2-7, with TRBD2 matching over 12 bases. Germline assignment: CDR1 SGHTA and CDR2 FQGNSA. This CDR3 region has 15 residues. Trimming took 5 bases from V and 4 from J; bases not matched to a gene: 6. CDR3 sequence (DNA): TGTGCCAGCAGCCCCTGGGGGACTAGCGGGTACGAGCAGTACTTC. This encodes CASSPWGTSGYEQYF.

This clonotype has at least ten counts. The V and J genes are TRBV2 and TRBJ1-3; TRBD1 aligns across 8 bases. Germline V gene data show CDR1 as SNHLY and CDR2 as FYNNEI. The junction had 5 bases not matched to a gene; V was cut back by 7 bases and J by 0 bases. CDR3 length: 15 residues. CDR3: CASKGQAISGNTIYF. CDR3 coding DNA: TGTGCCAGCAAGGGACAGGCTATCTCTGGAAACACCATATATTTT. Complete variable domain (other parts from reference TRBV2 and TRBJ1-3): EPEVTQTPSHQVTQMGQEVILRCVPISNHLYFYWYRQILGQKVEFLVSFYNNEISEKSEIFDDQFSVERPDGSNFTLKIRSTKLEDSAMYFCASKGQAISGNTIYFGEGSWLTVV.

With regard to this clonotype: Germline and junction disagree at one end, which may indicate a read error. V and J are TRBV7-3 and TRBJ2-7; D perhaps matches TRBD2 (6 bases). This CDR3 comprises 12 residues. CDR1 is SGHTA, CDR2 FQGTGA, per germline. CDR3 residues: CTSSLVGGEQYF. As DNA, the CDR3 is TGTACCAGCAGCCTTGTGGGGGGCGAGCAGTACTTC.

Comment on this clonotype: A junction end diverges from the germline sequence, so it may reflect a read error. The J gene is TRBJ2-7, the V gene TRBV10-3, with D possibly TRBD1 on 6 matching bases. Germline values: CDR1 ENHRY, CDR2 SYGVKD. The CDR3 totals 14 residues. The CDR3 DNA follows: TGTGCCAGCAGTGAGACAGGTCGGTCCGACGAGCAGTACTTC. Translating gives CASSETGRSDEQYF.

The genes are TRBV24-1 and TRBJ2-7; D is ambiguous. This CDR3 contains 13 residues. The V gene's germline CDR1 is KGHDR and CDR2 SFDVKD. Trimming removed 1 base at V and 3 bases at J, with 6 bases between. The CDR3 sequence is CATSDFPGYEQYF. The CDR3 DNA is TGTGCCACCAGTGATTTCCCGGGCTACGAGCAGTACTTC.

This clonotype was counted a few times. V gene TRBV12-3 or TRBV12-4 combines with J gene TRBJ2-5, with 9 bases aligning to TRBD1. The CDR3 consists of 14 residues. Trimming cost V 7 bases and J 4 bases; bases outside gene matches: 7. The CDR3 bases are TGTGCCAGCACCCTGGGACAGGGTGGAGAGACCCAGTACTTC. It codes for CASTLGQGGETQYF.

This chain uses TRBV20-1 with TRBJ2-3, with 7 bases that match TRBD1. V was clipped by 4 bases and J by 8 bases; unmatched bases: 12. Germline CDR1 and CDR2: DFQATT and SNEGSKA (reference sequence). This CDR3 is 14 amino acids long. CDR3 sequence (DNA): TGCAGTGCTACTCAACAGGGGTCTCGGTTTACGCAGTATTTT. Amino acid sequence: CSATQQGSRFTQYF.

The J gene is TRBJ1-1, the V gene TRBV5-8; D is ambiguous. V lost 3 bases and J lost 4, with 16 bases in between. CDR1 and CDR2 (germline): SGHTS, YDEGEE. The CDR3 totals 15 residues. CDR3 DNA sequence: TGTGCCAGCAGCTGGAAGGACGGTCAGGTCACTGAAGCTTTCTTT. Translating it yields CASSWKDGQVTEAFF.

This clonotype was counted many times. The chain couples TRBV12-5 to TRBJ1-4; D remains ambiguous. Germline loops: CDR1 LGHNT, CDR2 FRNRAP. V shed 2 bases and J shed 10 bases, with 8 bases lying between them. The CDR3 is made up of 12 amino acids. CDR3 nucleotide sequence: TGTGCTAGTGGTTTGCCTCTTAGAAAACTGTTTTTT. Translated, it gives CASGLPLRKLFF.

This chain uses TRBV19 with TRBJ1-1, with D maybe TRBD1 (5 bases). Trimming stripped 4 bases from V and 4 bases from J, with 10 bases between. The CDR3 covers 13 residues. CDR1 is LNHDA, CDR2 SQIVND, per germline (reference sequence). The CDR3 reads CASSKGRVTEAFF. The CDR3 DNA reads TGTGCCAGTAGTAAGGGCAGGGTCACTGAAGCTTTCTTT.

The chain has TRBV10-3 and TRBJ2-5; the D gene is possibly TRBD2 (6 bases). CDR3 size: 15 residues. In germline, CDR1 is ENHRY, CDR2 SYGVKD. V was pared by 3 bases and J by 1 base, with 12 bases between. The CDR3 nucleotides are TGTGCCATCAGTGATTGGCTAGCGCTCCAAGAGACCCAGTACTTC. This translates into CAISDWLALQETQYF.

The V call is TRBV19, the J call TRBJ1-5, with D perhaps TRBD1 (6 bases). This CDR3 contains 12 residues. Trimming stripped 7 bases from V and 5 bases from J, with 9 bases between. Germline CDR1 and CDR2: LNHDA and SQIVND (reference sequence). CDR3 sequence reads: CASKQGDQPQHF. The CDR3 DNA is TGTGCCAGTAAACAGGGTGATCAGCCCCAGCATTTT.

This clonotype has at least ten counts. The chain is built from TRBV5-4 and TRBJ1-2, with 9 nucleotides matching TRBD1. Germline trimming cut 1 base from V and 2 bases from J; bases unmatched to any gene: 3. The germline CDR1 and CDR2 sequences are SGHNT and YYREEE (reference sequence). There are 15 residues in the CDR3. The CDR3 sequence is CASSLRGQGNYGYTF. The CDR3 DNA follows: TGTGCCAGCAGCTTGAGGGGACAGGGAAACTATGGCTACACCTTC.

The chain joins TRBV6-6 to TRBJ1-1; D unresolved. V lost 3 bases, J lost 7 bases, and 12 bases lay in between. CDR1 and CDR2 (germline): MNHNY, SVGAGI (reference sequence). CDR3 length: 13 amino acids. The CDR3 protein is CASSYKSDGEAFF. In nucleotides, the CDR3 is TGTGCCAGCAGTTATAAATCGGACGGTGAAGCTTTCTTT.

This clonotype is a singleton in its sample. The V gene is TRBV10-2, the J gene TRBJ1-6, with unresolved D. Trimming pared 8 bases from V and 7 bases from J, leaving 12 bases between. The CDR3 is made up of 13 amino acids. Germline CDR1 reads WSHSY; CDR2 reads SAAADI. The CDR3: CASGGSENSPLHF. CDR3 coding DNA: TGCGCCAGCGGAGGTAGTGAGAATTCACCCCTCCACTTT.

Comment on this clonotype: Just one base apart from a much larger clone, this may be a read error. The conserved final phenylalanine or tryptophan is absent from the CDR3, which likely points to a read error. This chain connects TRBV12-3 or TRBV12-4 to TRBJ2-7; the D call may be TRBD1 or TRBD2 (5 bases each). Trimming took 3 bases from V and 5 from J, leaving 8 bases between them. The CDR3 has 12 amino acids. The CDR3 DNA sequence: TGTGCCAGCAGTTTGAGGGGCCACGAGCAGTACTCC. Protein product: CASSLRGHEQYS.

The gene calls are TRBV19 and TRBJ1-2; possible D gene TRBD1, 6 bases. CDR1 is LNHDA, CDR2 SQIVND, per germline (reference sequence). Between the trimmed V and J ends, which lost 2 bases and 3 bases, there was a span of 10 bases. The CDR3 is 14 residues long. The CDR3 sequence: CASSIRDTYYGYTF. Here the CDR3 DNA reads TGTGCCAGTAGTATACGGGACACCTACTATGGCTACACCTTC.

This clonotype was observed a few times. The genes are TRBV9 and TRBJ1-2, with 9 bases aligning to TRBD1. The CDR3 runs 17 residues. The germline V gene encodes CDR1 SGDLS and CDR2 YYNGEE. Trimming removed 0 bases from V and 4 bases from J; junction bases left unmatched: 10. Here the CDR3 reads CASSVGSGTGISYGYTF. CDR3 nucleotides: TGTGCCAGCAGCGTAGGATCCGGGACAGGGATTTCCTATGGCTACACCTTC. The whole variable domain, filled in from reference TRBV9 and TRBJ1-2, reads DSGVTQTPKHLITATGQRVTLRCSPRSGDLSVYWYQQSLDQGLQFLIQYYNGEERAKGNILERFSAQQFPDLHSELNLSSLELGDSALYFCASSVGSGTGISYGYTFGSGTRLTVV.

This clonotype has a count of ten or more. The chain combines TRBV4-3 with TRBJ1-1, with 8 bases that match TRBD1. The V gene end was trimmed by 2 bases and the J gene end by 1 base; junction bases not matched to a gene: 9. The CDR3 sequence is 17 residues long. In germline, CDR1 is LGHNA, CDR2 YSLEER. The CDR3 DNA reads TGCGCCAGCAGCCAACAAACTACCGGGACAGGGAACACTGAAGCTTTCTTT. Translating it yields CASSQQTTGTGNTEAFF.

The J gene is TRBJ2-2, the V gene TRBV27, with a possible D match to TRBD2 (6 bases). Germline V gene lookup returns CDR1 MNHEY and CDR2 SMNVEV (reference sequence). This CDR3 has 17 amino acids. V was cut by 6 bases and J by 6 bases, with 23 bases left in between. Here the CDR3 DNA reads TGTGCCAGCAGCCAAGACCGGAGCAAGACGGGGGCCGGGGAGCTGTTTTTT. It is translated as CASSQDRSKTGAGELFF.

The chain combines TRBV7-9 with TRBJ2-1; D possibly uses TRBD1 or TRBD2 (5 bases each). The V and J ends lost 5 bases and 3 bases respectively, with 14 bases between them. Germline values: CDR1 SEHNR, CDR2 FQNEAQ (reference sequence). The CDR3 has 15 residues. This CDR3 reads CASSPWGRDYNEQFF. Here the CDR3 DNA reads TGTGCCAGCAGCCCTTGGGGGAGAGACTACAATGAGCAGTTCTTC.

In this sample, this clonotype turned up once. V and J are TRBV29-1 and TRBJ1-1, with D uncertain. The germline V gene has CDR1 SQVTM and CDR2 ANQGSEA. The CDR3 length is 12 residues. V was pared by 4 bases and J by 2 bases, with 8 bases between. The CDR3 sequence is CSVGSPNTEAFF. CDR3 nucleotide sequence: TGCAGCGTTGGCTCCCCAAACACTGAAGCTTTCTTT.

This clonotype was picked up many times. The chain links TRBV11-2 to TRBJ1-1; maybe TRBD1 (5 bases). The CDR3 runs 15 residues. Germline CDR1 and CDR2: SGHAT and FQNNGV. The ends were cut back, 7 bases at V and 0 bases at J, with 15 bases in the middle. The CDR3 region is CASNNPGTVNTEAFF. The CDR3 DNA sequence: TGTGCCAGCAACAACCCCGGGACTGTGAACACTGAAGCTTTCTTT.

J is TRBJ1-2 and V is TRBV12-3 or TRBV12-4, with 10 positions matching TRBD1. CDR3 size: 18 residues. V trimming: 3 bases; J trimming: 0 bases; junction bases outside the gene matches: 10. As DNA, the CDR3 is TGTGCCAGCAGTTTTGGGACAGGACAGGGGGATACTAACTATGGCTACACCTTC. Translation gives CASSFGTGQGDTNYGYTF.

The CDR3 bases are TGCGCCAGGTATGGGACCGGGTGGAAAAATGGCTACACCTTC. It yields the protein CARYGTGWKNGYTF. The V and J genes are TRBV10-1 and TRBJ1-2; the D gene is possibly TRBD1 (5 bases). The germline V gene has CDR1 WNHNN and CDR2 SYGVQD (reference sequence). Trimming pared 9 bases from V and 6 bases from J, leaving 20 bases between. The CDR3 contains 14 residues.

The V gene is TRBV7-8, the J gene TRBJ2-3, with D hard to call. Germline V gene sequence: CDR1 SGHVS, CDR2 FQNEAQ. The CDR3 consists of 12 residues. The ends were cut back, 5 bases at V and 2 bases at J, with 5 bases in the middle. This chain's CDR3 is CASSRLTDTQYF. The CDR3 DNA reads TGTGCCAGCAGCCGCCTCACAGATACGCAGTATTTT.